Shown below are 19 T cell receptor beta chains from a single sample sequenced in a study of T cells in Graves' hyperthyroidism and ophthalmopathy. Using RNA transcripts as the source, TCR beta CDR3 regions were amplified. During a first-round RT-PCR of the TCR CDR3, the HTBI primer set was used. TCRdb reanalysed the multiplex PCR reads using MiXCR and keeps one entry per CDR3 protein. The table lists about 360,000 distinct CDR3 sequences, 15% to 18% of them singletons. Material: blood. The receptors here all came from a woman aged 18 to 35 with Graves' hyperthyroidism that later progressed to Graves' ophthalmopathy.

This clonotype was recorded a few times. The genes are TRBV20-1 and TRBJ1-2, with TRBD1 identical over 7 bases. CDR1 and CDR2 (germline): DFQATT, SNEGSKA (reference sequence). The CDR3 runs to 13 residues. The V and J ends lost 3 bases and 1 base, in that order; junction bases with no gene match: 2. The CDR3 DNA is TGCAGTGCTAGTACAGGGGTTAACTATGGCTACACCTTC. Amino acid sequence: CSASTGVNYGYTF.

This clonotype was counted at least ten times. The chain recombines TRBV28 with TRBJ2-5; D remains ambiguous. This CDR3 has 14 amino acids. CDR1 and CDR2 (germline): MDHEN, SYDVKM. V shed 5 bases and J shed 2 bases, with 12 bases lying between them. The CDR3 loop is CASSPWVEQETQYF. CDR3 in DNA: TGTGCCAGCAGTCCATGGGTCGAGCAAGAGACCCAGTACTTC.

This clonotype was seen a handful of times. The DNA of the CDR3 is TGTGCCAGCAGTCAATCGGGGAACACTGAAGCTTTCTTT. Residues: CASSQSGNTEAFF. The chain is built from TRBV27 and TRBJ1-1, with D uncertain. This CDR3 comprises 13 residues. The germline V gene has CDR1 MNHEY and CDR2 SMNVEV (reference sequence). Trimming left V 5 bases short and J 1 base short, with 8 bases between.

This clonotype was recorded many times. The chain couples TRBV6-1 to TRBJ1-1, with 10 bases that match TRBD1. Germline CDR1 MNHNS, CDR2 SASEGT. After removal of 6 bases from V and 5 bases from J, the junction contained 6 bases not matched to a gene. The CDR3 is made up of 14 amino acids. CDR3 sequence: CASRGTGVRTEAFF. The CDR3 nucleotides read TGTGCCAGCAGAGGGACAGGGGTGAGGACTGAAGCTTTCTTT.

The chain employs TRBV29-1 and TRBJ2-7; D uncertain. V dropped 2 bases and J dropped 5 bases, with 7 bases sitting between them. Looked up from germline, CDR1 is SQVTM and CDR2 is ANQGSEA. The CDR3 is 11 residues long. The CDR3 sequence is CSVELGNEQYF. The CDR3, as DNA: TGCAGCGTTGAACTGGGTAACGAGCAGTACTTC.

Only a few counts were recorded for this clonotype. The CDR3 protein is CASSHSRTSGKHNEQFF. In nucleotides, the CDR3 is TGTGCCAGCAGCCATTCTCGGACTAGCGGGAAACACAATGAGCAGTTCTTC. This chain joins TRBV14 and TRBJ2-1; 12 positions agree with TRBD2. The CDR3 contains 17 residues. The germline gives CDR1 SGHDN, CDR2 FVKESK. Losses at the gene ends were 3 bases for V and 5 bases for J; bases not matched to a gene: 8.

The sample holds a few counts of this clonotype. CDR3 coding DNA: TGTGCCAGCAGCCCCGCACAGGGGTCTTTAAACACCATATATTTT. Its protein product is CASSPAQGSLNTIYF. The chain employs TRBV3-1 and TRBJ1-3; 7 bases fit TRBD1. Losses at the gene ends were 4 bases for V and 6 bases for J; bases not matched to a gene: 9. CDR1 is LGHDT, CDR2 YNNKEL, per germline (reference sequence). The CDR3 is 15 amino acids.

This clonotype was seen at least ten times. The J gene is TRBJ1-2, the V gene TRBV20-1; D possibly corresponds to TRBD1 (5 bases). With 1 base removed from V and 0 bases from J, the gap between germline ends came to 12 bases. The germline CDR1 and CDR2 sequences are DFQATT and SNEGSKA (reference sequence). The CDR3 sequence is 15 residues long. The CDR3 bases are TGCAGTGCTAGAGGCGGGACGGCAGCTAACTATGGCTACACCTTC. Encoded protein: CSARGGTAANYGYTF.

Remarks on this clonotype: A much larger clone sits a single nucleotide away, making a read error possible. The chain uses TRBV20-1 and TRBJ2-5, with 13 bases matching TRBD2. Trimming cost V 0 bases and J 4 bases; bases outside gene matches: 11. CDR1 is DFQATT and CDR2 is SNEGSKA in the germline V gene (reference sequence). This CDR3 has 18 residues. The DNA of the CDR3 is TGCAGTGCTAGAGAACTAGCGGGAGGGCCTCGTGTCTCAGAGACCCAGTACTTC. This sequence encodes CSARELAGGPRVSETQYF.

This clonotype was recorded a few times. This sequence joins TRBV20-1 and TRBJ2-5; TRBD2 matches 7 bases. With V trimmed by 3 bases and J by 5 bases, 3 bases remained unmatched. In germline, CDR1 is DFQATT, CDR2 SNEGSKA (reference sequence). The CDR3 runs 12 residues. CDR3 amino acids: CSASSGGETQYF. The DNA of the CDR3 is TGCAGTGCTAGTTCGGGAGGCGAGACCCAGTACTTC.

This clonotype was recorded at least ten times. This chain connects TRBV28 to TRBJ2-7; TRBD1 is a possible D gene (6 bases). CDR3 length: 14 amino acids. Between the trimmed V and J ends, which lost 8 bases and 6 bases, there was a span of 20 bases. CDR1 and CDR2 (germline): MDHEN, SYDVKM. In DNA form, the CDR3 reads TGTGCCAGCTCAGCAGGGGCGGGTCTCGGCGAGCAGTACTTC. This gives the protein CASSAGAGLGEQYF.

The table lists this clonotype with a few counts. The chain uses TRBV7-9 and TRBJ2-1; no definite D call. The V gene's germline CDR1 is SEHNR and CDR2 FQNEAQ (reference sequence). The CDR3 is 14 residues long. V lost 5 bases and J lost 2, with 10 bases in between. In DNA, the CDR3 is TGTGCCAGCAGCCTAGTTGAGACCTACAATGAGCAGTTCTTC. Its translation is CASSLVETYNEQFF.

This clonotype occurred many times. The chain has TRBV13 and TRBJ1-5; D is uncertain. This CDR3 region has 14 residues. Germline V CDR1 and CDR2: PRHDT, FYEKMQ (reference sequence). Trimming shortened V by 2 bases and J by 3 bases, and 8 bases separated the two germline ends. The CDR3 nucleotides read TGTGCCAGCAGCTTATCTGGGATCAATCAGCCCCAGCATTTT. Translated, it gives CASSLSGINQPQHF.

This clonotype was observed many times. DNA of the CDR3: TGTGCCACCAGTGATCCCGGGACTAGCGGGAAGTACAATGAGCAGTTCTTC. It codes for CATSDPGTSGKYNEQFF. The chain uses TRBV24-1 and TRBJ2-1; 13 nucleotides match TRBD2. CDR3 length equals 17 residues. The ends lost 3 bases at V and 4 bases at J; junction bases unmatched: 5. The V gene's germline CDR1 is KGHDR and CDR2 SFDVKD.

This chain joins TRBV7-9 and TRBJ2-3; D is perhaps TRBD1 (6 bases). This CDR3 has 15 residues. V shed 10 bases and J shed 2 bases, with 19 bases lying between them. Per the germline V gene, CDR1 is SEHNR and CDR2 is FQNEAQ (reference sequence). CDR3 in amino acids: CATKTGFNPTDTQYF. The CDR3, as DNA: TGTGCCACCAAGACAGGTTTTAATCCCACAGATACGCAGTATTTT.

This clonotype was detected many times. The chain recombines TRBV12-3 or TRBV12-4 with TRBJ2-7; the match to TRBD1 covers 8 bases. CDR3 size: 15 residues. V was clipped by 5 bases and J by 3 bases; unmatched bases: 9. The CDR3 DNA reads as TGTGCCAGCAGTCCCTGGACAGGGCCAAGCTACGAGCAGTACTTC. Translated: CASSPWTGPSYEQYF.

On this clonotype itself: The CDR3 ends on some other residue instead of the conserved phenylalanine or tryptophan, so this is likely a read error. CDR3 residues: CASSLWGSGEQYL. DNA of the CDR3: TGTGCCAGCAGCTTGTGGGGAAGCGGCGAGCAGTACCTC. The chain recombines TRBV5-4 with TRBJ2-7; tentatively, D is TRBD2 (5 bases). Germline loops: CDR1 SGHNT, CDR2 YYREEE (reference sequence). V gave up 1 base and J gave up 6 bases, with 11 bases separating them. The CDR3 contains 13 residues.

The chain is built from TRBV11-2 and TRBJ2-3, with unresolved D. CDR3 length: 15 residues. The V end lost 5 bases, the J end lost 2 bases, and 14 bases lay between the germline ends. CDR1 and CDR2 from the germline V gene are SGHAT and FQNNGV. The CDR3 reads CASSPRLGPTDTQYF. Here the CDR3 DNA reads TGTGCCAGCAGCCCGAGGCTGGGCCCCACAGATACGCAGTATTTT.

This clonotype has more than one count but fewer than ten. The CDR3 DNA follows: TGTGCCAGCAGCCAAGAGTCGGCGGGACCTAATTCCTACGAGCAGTACTTC. Translated, it gives CASSQESAGPNSYEQYF. The V call is TRBV4-2, the J call TRBJ2-7; D is possibly TRBD2 (6 bases). This CDR3 is 17 amino acids long. The germline V gene encodes CDR1 LGHNA and CDR2 YNFKEQ. V was shortened by 0 bases and J by 1 base, with 16 bases between the two germline ends.